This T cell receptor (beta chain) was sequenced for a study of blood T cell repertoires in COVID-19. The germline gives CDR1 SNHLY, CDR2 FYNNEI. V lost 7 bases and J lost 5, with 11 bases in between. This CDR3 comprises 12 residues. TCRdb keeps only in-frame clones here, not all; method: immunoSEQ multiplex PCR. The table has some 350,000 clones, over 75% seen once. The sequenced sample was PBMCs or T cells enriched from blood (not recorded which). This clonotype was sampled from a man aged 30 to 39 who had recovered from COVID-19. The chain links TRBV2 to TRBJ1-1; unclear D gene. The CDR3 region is CASTQAPTEAFF. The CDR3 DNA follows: TGTGCCAGCACCCAGGCCCCAACTGAAGCTTTCTTT.